This section outlines one T cell receptor beta chain sequence together with its context. Antigen unknown. The data originate from a study of cytomegalovirus exposure and HLA in healthy donors. General observations from the study: Productive status was seen about 87% or about 30% of the time for most TCR beta V segments in an earlier analysis. Many donors carried some public TCRs, although rarity characterized most TCR sequences. As a later analysis showed, a missense DCLRE1C variant was linked to trimming of TCR beta V- and J-genes.

The CDR3 loop spans 12 amino acids. CDR1 is PRHDT, CDR2 FYEKMQ, per germline (reference sequence). The ends were cut back, 8 bases at V and 1 base at J, with 8 bases in the middle. 13 Jbeta primers and 60 Vbeta primers were used for the PCR. Method: immunoSEQ multiplex PCR; TCRdb's copy keeps in-frame clones and lacks some. Of about 120,000 clones listed, under 85% were seen once; the top ten hold roughly 6%. The sequence was obtained from a young man in good health and CMV-seropositive. The V and J genes are TRBV13 and TRBJ1-1; D gene uncertain. Material for sequencing was PBMCs. DNA of the CDR3: TGTGCCAGCGCCCCTAAGAACACTGAAGCTTTCTTT. Translating gives CASAPKNTEAFF.